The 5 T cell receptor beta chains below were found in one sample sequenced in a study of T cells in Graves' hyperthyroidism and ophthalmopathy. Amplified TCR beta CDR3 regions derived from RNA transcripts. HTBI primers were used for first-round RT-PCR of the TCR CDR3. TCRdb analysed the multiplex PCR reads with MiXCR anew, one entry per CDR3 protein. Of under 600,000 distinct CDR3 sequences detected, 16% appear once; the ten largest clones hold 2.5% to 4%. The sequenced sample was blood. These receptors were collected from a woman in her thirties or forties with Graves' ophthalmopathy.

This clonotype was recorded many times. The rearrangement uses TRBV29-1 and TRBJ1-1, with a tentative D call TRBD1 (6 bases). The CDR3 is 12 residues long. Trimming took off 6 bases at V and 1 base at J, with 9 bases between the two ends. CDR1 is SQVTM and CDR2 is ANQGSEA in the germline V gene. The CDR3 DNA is TGCAGCGTGCGGACAGAGAACACTGAAGCTTTCTTT. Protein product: CSVRTENTEAFF.

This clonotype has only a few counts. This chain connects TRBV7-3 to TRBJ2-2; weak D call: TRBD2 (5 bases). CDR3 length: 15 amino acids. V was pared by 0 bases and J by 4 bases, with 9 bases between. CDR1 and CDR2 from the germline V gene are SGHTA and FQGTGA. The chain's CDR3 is CASSLTPGSTGELFF. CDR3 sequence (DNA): TGTGCCAGCAGCTTAACCCCGGGATCCACCGGGGAGCTGTTTTTT.

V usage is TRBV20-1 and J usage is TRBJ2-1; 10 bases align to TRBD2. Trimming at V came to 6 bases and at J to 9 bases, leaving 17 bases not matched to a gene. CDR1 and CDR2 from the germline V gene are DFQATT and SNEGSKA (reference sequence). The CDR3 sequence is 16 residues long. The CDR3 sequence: CSARPTLAGGPTEQFF. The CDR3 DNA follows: TGCAGTGCACGCCCCACATTAGCGGGGGGCCCTACTGAGCAGTTCTTC.

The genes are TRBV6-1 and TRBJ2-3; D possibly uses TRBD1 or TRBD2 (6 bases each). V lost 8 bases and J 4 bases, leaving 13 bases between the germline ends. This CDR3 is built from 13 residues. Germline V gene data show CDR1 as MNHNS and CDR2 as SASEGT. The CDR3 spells CASGVGGPDTQYF. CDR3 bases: TGTGCCAGCGGAGTGGGGGGCCCAGATACGCAGTATTTT.

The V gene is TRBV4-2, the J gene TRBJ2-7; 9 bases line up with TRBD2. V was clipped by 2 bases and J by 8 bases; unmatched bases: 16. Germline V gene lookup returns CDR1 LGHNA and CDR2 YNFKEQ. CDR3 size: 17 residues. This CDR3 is CASSQTPLAGSLDKQYF. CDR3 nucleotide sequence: TGTGCCAGCAGCCAAACCCCCCTAGCGGGGTCACTCGACAAGCAGTACTTC.